The rows below give T cell receptor beta chains drawn from one sample of a study of T cell repertoires in cytomegalovirus infection. Each CDR3 protein gets one entry after TCRdb re-called the reads with MiXCR. The table has about 740,000 distinct CDR3 sequences, 35% to 45% seen once; the top ten hold around 2.8%. Sequencing was performed on PBMCs. The receptors were sampled from a human donor in good health (CMV status not recorded). Some clones in this sample may be carry-over from other donors' samples. The CDR3 runs from the conserved cysteine through the conserved F or W. The D gene is left open where the match is weak. Not all rows give a size; the values are once, few, many and, for expanded clones, a class.

few,TRBD2,TRBV7-9,TRBJ2-1,CASSLGSGGRNEQFF,TGTGCCAGCAGCTTAGGGTCTGGCGGGAGGAATGAGCAGTTCTTC
many,-,TRBV7-2,TRBJ2-6,CASSSTGSGANVLTF,TGTGCCAGCAGCTCAACAGGGTCTGGGGCCAACGTCCTGACTTTC
few,-,TRBV5-6,TRBJ1-5,CASSLSPKNQPQHF,TGTGCCAGCAGCTTGTCGCCCAAGAATCAGCCCCAGCATTTT
-,-,TRBV7-8,TRBJ1-2,CASGPDRNGYTF,TGTGCCAGCGGACCCGACAGGAATGGCTACACCTTC
few,-,TRBV20-1,TRBJ2-7,CSADYGEGGSYEQYF,TGCAGTGCAGACTATGGAGAGGGAGGAAGCTACGAGCAGTACTTC
-,-,TRBV20-1,TRBJ2-7,CSANSGTRPYEQYF,TGCAGTGCCAACTCCGGGACCCGCCCCTACGAGCAGTACTTC
-,-,TRBV7-6,TRBJ1-1,CAPAAGEITEAFF,TGTGCTCCAGCCGCGGGGGAAATAACTGAAGCTTTCTTT
-,-,TRBV6-1,TRBJ2-7,CAVPVGQGGPLGQYF,TGTGCCGTCCCAGTGGGGCAGGGTGGCCCCTTAGGGCAGTACTTC
many,TRBD1,TRBV7-8,TRBJ1-5,CASSSNTGGNQPQHF,TGTGCCAGCAGCTCCAACACAGGGGGCAATCAGCCCCAGCATTTT
-,TRBD1,TRBV7-9,TRBJ1-1,CASIPLDRGDAEAFF,TGTGCCAGCATTCCTCTCGACAGGGGTGACGCTGAAGCTTTCTTT
few,-,TRBV10-2,TRBJ1-5,CASRRADSNQPQHF,TGCGCCAGCCGCCGCGCAGATAGCAATCAGCCCCAGCATTTT
-,TRBD1,TRBV7-9,TRBJ1-3,CASSIKTGLTDTIYF,TGTGCCAGCAGCATAAAGACAGGGCTCACGGACACCATATATTTT
many,-,TRBV7-2,TRBJ1-5,CASSLVHLDRPDSNQPQHF,TGTGCCAGCAGCTTAGTCCACCTTGACAGGCCCGATAGCAATCAGCCCCAGCATTTT
-,TRBD1,TRBV5-6,TRBJ2-3,CASSVPGQGYADTQYF,TGTGCCAGCAGCGTACCGGGACAGGGCTATGCAGATACGCAGTATTTT
many,TRBD2,TRBV7-8,TRBJ2-1,CASSLAGAGAKYNEQFF,TGTGCCAGCAGCTTAGCGGGAGCGGGAGCGAAATACAATGAGCAGTTCTTC
-,-,TRBV4-1,TRBJ1-5,CASSQGETYSNQPQHF,TGCGCCAGCAGCCAAGGGGAAACCTATAGCAATCAGCCCCAGCATTTT
few,TRBD1,TRBV5-1,TRBJ2-5,CASSPVTGGEETQYF,TGCGCCAGCAGCCCGGTGACAGGGGGCGAAGAGACCCAGTACTTC
-,-,TRBV6-1,TRBJ1-5,CASSFFRLGAGAGREPQHF,TGTGCCAGCAGTTTCTTTCGCCTTGGAGCCGGGGCCGGTAGGGAGCCCCAGCATTTT
-,-,TRBV7-8,TRBJ1-2,CASSLVTRDYGYTF,TGTGCCAGCAGCTTAGTGACACGGGACTATGGCTACACCTTC
few,-,TRBV7-6,TRBJ1-1,CASSLGPLSGTGTEAFF,TGTGCCAGCAGCTTAGGTCCCCTGTCCGGGACGGGCACTGAAGCTTTCTTT
few,TRBD1,TRBV4-1,TRBJ1-3,CASSQDEPGQRLKYSGNTIYF,TGCGCCAGCAGCCAAGATGAACCGGGACAGCGACTAAAATACTCTGGAAACACCATATATTTT
-,-,TRBV7-6,TRBJ1-6,CASSAMGRWSSPLHF,TGTGCCAGCAGCGCCATGGGCAGGTGGTCTTCACCCCTCCACTTT
many,TRBD1,TRBV7-2,TRBJ1-5,CASSSGGNNQPQHF,TGTGCCAGCAGCTCAGGGGGCAATAATCAGCCCCAGCATTTT
few,-,TRBV28,TRBJ1-1,CASSLIGGQDTEAFF,TGTGCCAGCAGTTTAATCGGGGGCCAGGACACTGAAGCTTTCTTT
-,-,TRBV7-3,TRBJ2-2,CASSLPGRDTGELFF,TGTGCCAGCAGCTTACCGGGACGGGACACCGGGGAGCTGTTTTTT
-,-,TRBV6-6,TRBJ1-4,CARSGWGDRQLNEKLFF,TGTGCCCGCAGTGGATGGGGTGACAGACAACTTAATGAAAAACTGTTTTTT
-,-,TRBV27,TRBJ1-5,CASSSRTESNQPQHF,TGTGCCAGCAGTTCCCGGACAGAAAGCAATCAGCCCCAGCATTTT
few,TRBD1,TRBV7-3,TRBJ1-2,CASSPTGHEYGYTF,TGTGCCAGCAGTCCGACAGGGCATGAGTATGGCTACACCTTC
-,TRBD1,TRBV24-1,TRBJ2-5,CATSGYGTGDVETQYF,TGTGCCACCAGTGGATACGGGACAGGGGATGTAGAGACCCAGTACTTC
-,TRBD2,TRBV12-3/TRBV12-4,TRBJ2-7,CASSWGLAGAYEQYF,TGTGCCAGCAGTTGGGGACTAGCGGGGGCCTACGAGCAGTACTTC
-,TRBD1,TRBV25-1,TRBJ1-4,CASMDRGQEKLFF,TGTGCCAGCATGGACAGGGGGCAGGAAAAACTGTTTTTT
-,-,TRBV7-3,TRBJ1-1,CASSQQGRVGHTEAFF,TGTGCCAGCAGTCAACAAGGTCGGGTGGGGCACACTGAAGCTTTCTTT
few,-,TRBV28,TRBJ1-6,CAVQGGPSNYNSPLHF,TGTGCCGTACAGGGTGGACCTTCCAACTATAATTCACCCCTCCACTTT
few,-,TRBV7-2,TRBJ1-5,CASSLSSPGSNQPQHF,TGTGCCAGCAGCTTAAGTTCGCCAGGCTCTAATCAGCCCCAGCATTTT
-,TRBD2,TRBV7-8,TRBJ2-3,CASSRSGSGTETQYF,TGTGCCAGCAGCCGCAGCGGGAGTGGCACAGAGACGCAGTATTTT
-,TRBD2,TRBV19,TRBJ2-1,CASSILERESNEQFF,TGTGCCAGTAGTATATTAGAGCGGGAGTCCAATGAGCAGTTCTTC
few,TRBD1,TRBV29-1,TRBJ1-1,CSAVGQGSGNTEAFF,TGCAGCGCTGTGGGACAGGGGTCTGGGAACACTGAAGCTTTCTTT
-,-,TRBV19,TRBJ2-1,CASSMWRSRRNEQFF,TGTGCCAGTAGTATGTGGCGGTCCCGCAGGAATGAGCAGTTCTTC
few,-,TRBV19,TRBJ1-6,CASSRGLSPLHF,TGTGCCAGTAGTAGAGGTCTTTCACCCCTCCACTTT
once,-,TRBV7-6,TRBJ1-3,CASSLVTGDGGNNIYF,TGTGCCAGCAGCTTGGTAACCGGAGATGGTGGAAACAACATATATTTT
few,TRBD1,TRBV7-9,TRBJ1-5,CASSPGQDSNQPQHF,TGTGCCAGCAGCCCAGGACAGGATAGCAATCAGCCCCAGCATTTT
-,-,TRBV5-1,TRBJ2-3,CASSSTDGVGDTQYF,TGCGCCAGCAGCTCCACGGACGGGGTGGGAGATACGCAGTATTTT
many,-,TRBV28,TRBJ2-1,CASSSLVGTSRAYNEQFF,TGTGCCAGCAGTTCCCTCGTCGGGACTTCCAGGGCCTACAATGAGCAGTTCTTC
-,-,TRBV5-1,TRBJ2-2,CDSSLVGANTGELFF,TGCGACAGCAGCTTGGTTGGGGCAAACACCGGGGAGCTGTTTTTT
many,-,TRBV6-2/TRBV6-3,TRBJ2-7,CASKSPSYEQYF,TGTGCCAGCAAGTCTCCCTCCTACGAGCAGTACTTC
-,TRBD2,TRBV19,TRBJ2-3,CASIGREKGTDTQYF,TGTGCCAGTATCGGGCGGGAGAAAGGCACAGATACGCAGTATTTT
-,-,TRBV7-8,TRBJ1-1,CASSLAETGGVAFF,TGTGCCAGCAGCTTAGCGGAGACAGGTGGTGTAGCTTTCTTT
few,-,TRBV2,TRBJ1-3,CASSELPGNTIYF,TGTGCCAGCAGTGAACTCCCTGGAAACACCATATATTTT
-,TRBD1,TRBV28,TRBJ2-5,CASSPRTDRDGAQYF,TGTGCCAGCAGTCCCCGGACGGACAGGGATGGGGCCCAGTACTTC
-,TRBD1,TRBV10-3,TRBJ2-2,CAIRKGAATGELFF,TGTGCCATCAGGAAGGGGGCGGCCACCGGGGAGCTGTTTTTT
-,-,TRBV29-1,TRBJ2-5,CSVSWDRRRETQYF,TGCAGCGTGTCCTGGGACCGACGGCGGGAGACCCAGTACTTC
-,-,TRBV24-1,TRBJ2-3,CATSGPLASTDTQYF,TGTGCCACCAGTGGGCCTCTAGCGAGCACAGATACGCAGTATTTT
few,TRBD1,TRBV28,TRBJ1-2,CASRWDRDYGYTF,TGTGCCAGTCGCTGGGACAGGGACTATGGCTACACCTTC
many,TRBD2,TRBV7-8,TRBJ2-5,CASSLEAGVETQYF,TGTGCCAGCAGCTTAGAGGCGGGAGTCGAGACCCAGTACTTC
few,TRBD1,TRBV28,TRBJ2-3,CASRRTTGRRDTQYF,TGTGCCAGCAGACGCACGACAGGGCGCCGTGATACGCAGTATTTT
few,-,TRBV28,TRBJ1-5,CASTLMALSNQPQHF,TGTGCCAGCACCCTCATGGCCCTTAGCAATCAGCCCCAGCATTTT
-,-,TRBV5-1,TRBJ1-1,CASSQGQQNTEAFF,TGCGCCAGCAGCCAGGGACAACAGAACACTGAAGCTTTCTTT